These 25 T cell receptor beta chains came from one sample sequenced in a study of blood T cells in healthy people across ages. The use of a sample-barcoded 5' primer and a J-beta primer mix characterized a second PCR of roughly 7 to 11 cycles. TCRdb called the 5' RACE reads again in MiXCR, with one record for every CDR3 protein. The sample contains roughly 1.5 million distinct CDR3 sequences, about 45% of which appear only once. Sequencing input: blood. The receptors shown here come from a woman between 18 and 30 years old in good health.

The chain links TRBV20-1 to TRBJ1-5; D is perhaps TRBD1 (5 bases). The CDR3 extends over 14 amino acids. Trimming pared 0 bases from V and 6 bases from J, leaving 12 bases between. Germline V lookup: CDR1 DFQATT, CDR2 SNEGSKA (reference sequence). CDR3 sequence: CSAREPGRFQPQHF. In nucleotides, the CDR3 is TGCAGTGCTAGAGAACCAGGGAGATTTCAGCCCCAGCATTTT.

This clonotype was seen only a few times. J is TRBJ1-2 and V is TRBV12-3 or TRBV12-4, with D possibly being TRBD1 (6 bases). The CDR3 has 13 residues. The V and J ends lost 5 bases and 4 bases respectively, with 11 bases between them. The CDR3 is CASSVSGVYGYTF. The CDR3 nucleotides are TGTGCCAGCAGTGTTTCAGGGGTCTATGGCTACACCTTC.

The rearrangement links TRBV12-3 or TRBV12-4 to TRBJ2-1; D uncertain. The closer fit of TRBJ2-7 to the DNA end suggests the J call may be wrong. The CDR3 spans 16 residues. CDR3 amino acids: CASSRRGDGSYNEQYF. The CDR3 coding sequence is TGTGCCAGCAGTCGCCGAGGTGATGGCTCCTACAATGAGCAGTACTTC.

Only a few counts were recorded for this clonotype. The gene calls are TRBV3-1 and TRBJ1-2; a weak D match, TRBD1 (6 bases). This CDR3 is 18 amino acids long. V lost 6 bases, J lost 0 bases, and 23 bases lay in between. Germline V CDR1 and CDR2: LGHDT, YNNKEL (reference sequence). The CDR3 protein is CASSLEGGAWGSNYGYTF. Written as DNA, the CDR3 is TGTGCCAGCAGTCTTGAGGGGGGCGCTTGGGGATCTAACTATGGCTACACCTTC.

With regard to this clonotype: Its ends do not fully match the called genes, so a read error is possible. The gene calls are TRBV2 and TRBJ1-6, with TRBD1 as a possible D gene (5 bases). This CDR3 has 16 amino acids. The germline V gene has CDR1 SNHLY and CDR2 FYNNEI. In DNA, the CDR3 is TGTGCCAGCAGTGTAAGGGGCAATTCCTATAATTCACCCCCCCACTTT. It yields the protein CASSVRGNSYNSPPHF.

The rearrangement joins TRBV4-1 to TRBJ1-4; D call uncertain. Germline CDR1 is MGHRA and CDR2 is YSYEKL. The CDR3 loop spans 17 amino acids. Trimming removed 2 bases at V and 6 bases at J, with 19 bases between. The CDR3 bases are TGCGCCAGCAGCCAATGGCGTCGGGTCAACTTGGATGAAAAACTGTTTTTT. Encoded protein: CASSQWRRVNLDEKLFF.

The CDR3 sequence is CASSYRVGDSYLRNYGYTF. CDR3 coding DNA: TGTGCCAGCAGCTACCGGGTGGGGGACAGTTATCTACGTAACTATGGCTACACCTTC. This rearrangement joins TRBV7-2 to TRBJ1-2; TRBD1 aligns across 7 bases. The germline gives CDR1 SGHTA, CDR2 FQGNSA. This CDR3 contains 19 residues. The V gene end was trimmed by 4 bases and the J gene end by 1 base; junction bases not matched to a gene: 18.

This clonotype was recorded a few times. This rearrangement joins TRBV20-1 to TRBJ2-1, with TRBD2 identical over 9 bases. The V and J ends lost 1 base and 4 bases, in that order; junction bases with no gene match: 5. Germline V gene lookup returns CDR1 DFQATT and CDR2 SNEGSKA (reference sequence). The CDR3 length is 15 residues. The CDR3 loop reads CSARGGLARYNEQFF. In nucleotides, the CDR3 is TGCAGTGCTAGAGGCGGACTAGCGAGATACAATGAGCAGTTCTTC.

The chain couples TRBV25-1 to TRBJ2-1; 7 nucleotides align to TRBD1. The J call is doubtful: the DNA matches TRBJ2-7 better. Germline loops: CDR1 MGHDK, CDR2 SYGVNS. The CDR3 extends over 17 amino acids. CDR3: CASSELIGGPFGNEQYF. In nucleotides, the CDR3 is TGTGCCAGCAGTGAATTAATAGGGGGCCCTTTCGGGAATGAGCAGTACTTC.

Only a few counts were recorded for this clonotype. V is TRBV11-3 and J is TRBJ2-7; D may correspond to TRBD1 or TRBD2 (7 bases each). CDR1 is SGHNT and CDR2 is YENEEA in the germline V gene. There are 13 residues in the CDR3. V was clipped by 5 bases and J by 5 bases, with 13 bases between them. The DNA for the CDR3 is TGTGCCAGCAGCCCAGGGGGAGGGGACGAGCAGTACTTC. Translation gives CASSPGGGDEQYF.

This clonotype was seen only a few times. CDR3 sequence: CSVEVESRTSGAWFAEQFF. CDR3 in DNA: TGCAGCGTTGAAGTTGAGTCGAGGACTAGCGGGGCGTGGTTCGCTGAGCAGTTCTTC. The V call is TRBV29-1, the J call TRBJ2-1; 12 bases agree with TRBD2. V was clipped by 1 base and J by 9 bases; unmatched bases: 19. The CDR3 runs to 19 residues. Germline V gene data show CDR1 as SQVTM and CDR2 as ANQGSEA.

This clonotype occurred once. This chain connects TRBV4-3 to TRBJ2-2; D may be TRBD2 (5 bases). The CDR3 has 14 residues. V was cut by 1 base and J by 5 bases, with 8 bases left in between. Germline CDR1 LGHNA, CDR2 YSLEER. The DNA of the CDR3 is TGCGCCAGCAGCCAAGTAACGGGAACCGGGGAGCTGTTTTTT. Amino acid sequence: CASSQVTGTGELFF.

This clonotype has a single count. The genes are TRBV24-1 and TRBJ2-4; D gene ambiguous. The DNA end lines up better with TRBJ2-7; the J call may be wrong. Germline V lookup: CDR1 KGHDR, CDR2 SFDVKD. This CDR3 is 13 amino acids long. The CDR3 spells CATSDQGWNEQYF. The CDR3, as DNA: TGTGCCACCAGTGACCAAGGGTGGAACGAGCAGTACTTC.

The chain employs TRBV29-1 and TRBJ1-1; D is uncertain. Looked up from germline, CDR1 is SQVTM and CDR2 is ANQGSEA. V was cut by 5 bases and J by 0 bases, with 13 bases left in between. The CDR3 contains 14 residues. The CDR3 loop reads CSVHNREVNTEAFF. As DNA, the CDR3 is TGCAGCGTTCACAACCGGGAAGTGAACACTGAAGCTTTCTTT.

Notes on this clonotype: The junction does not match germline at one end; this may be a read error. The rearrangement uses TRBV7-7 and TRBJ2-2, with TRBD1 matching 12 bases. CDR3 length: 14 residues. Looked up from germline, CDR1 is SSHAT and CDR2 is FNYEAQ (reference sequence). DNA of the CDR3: TGTGCTAGCAGCCAAGGGACAGGGGGCTTCGAGCTGTTTTTT. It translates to CASSQGTGGFELFF.

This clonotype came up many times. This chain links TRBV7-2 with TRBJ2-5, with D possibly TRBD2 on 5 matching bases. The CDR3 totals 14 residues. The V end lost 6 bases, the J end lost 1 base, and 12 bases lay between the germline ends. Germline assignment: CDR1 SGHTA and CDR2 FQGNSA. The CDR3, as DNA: TGTGCCAGCAGTTTCTACGGAGGCCAAGAGACCCAGTACTTC. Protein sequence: CASSFYGGQETQYF.

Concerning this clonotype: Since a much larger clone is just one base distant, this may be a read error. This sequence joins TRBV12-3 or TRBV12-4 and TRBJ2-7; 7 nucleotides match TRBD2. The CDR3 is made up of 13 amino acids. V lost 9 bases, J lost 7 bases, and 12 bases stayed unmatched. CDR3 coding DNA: TGTGCCAGAGGAGCTAGCGGCTACAATGAGCAGTACTTC. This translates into CARGASGYNEQYF.

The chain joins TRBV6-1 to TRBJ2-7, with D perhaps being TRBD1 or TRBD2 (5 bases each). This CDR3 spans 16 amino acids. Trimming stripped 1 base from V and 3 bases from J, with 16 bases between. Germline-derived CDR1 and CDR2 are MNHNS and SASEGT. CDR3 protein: CASSEGAGTVSYEQYF. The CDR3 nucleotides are TGTGCCAGCAGTGAAGGGGCTGGGACCGTAAGCTACGAGCAGTACTTC.

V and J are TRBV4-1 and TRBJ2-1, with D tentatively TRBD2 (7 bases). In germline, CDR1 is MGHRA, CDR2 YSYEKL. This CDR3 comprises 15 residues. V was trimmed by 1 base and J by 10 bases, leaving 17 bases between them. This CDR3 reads CASSQVSAGAYEQFF. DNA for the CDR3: TGCGCCAGCAGCCAAGTGTCGGCGGGGGCTTACGAGCAGTTCTTC.

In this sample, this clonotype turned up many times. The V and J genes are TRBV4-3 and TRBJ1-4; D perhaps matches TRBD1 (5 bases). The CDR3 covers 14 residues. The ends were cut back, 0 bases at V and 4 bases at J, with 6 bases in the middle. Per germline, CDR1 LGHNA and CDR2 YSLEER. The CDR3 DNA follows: TGCGCCAGCAGCCAAGATAGGGGTAATGAAAAACTGTTTTTT. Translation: CASSQDRGNEKLFF.

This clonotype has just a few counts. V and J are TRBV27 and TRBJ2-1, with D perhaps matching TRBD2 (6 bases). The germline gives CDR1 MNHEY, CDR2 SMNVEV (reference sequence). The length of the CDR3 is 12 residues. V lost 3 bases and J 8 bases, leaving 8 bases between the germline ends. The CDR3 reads CASSFTGDEQFF. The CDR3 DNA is TGTGCCAGCAGTTTTACGGGGGATGAGCAGTTCTTC.

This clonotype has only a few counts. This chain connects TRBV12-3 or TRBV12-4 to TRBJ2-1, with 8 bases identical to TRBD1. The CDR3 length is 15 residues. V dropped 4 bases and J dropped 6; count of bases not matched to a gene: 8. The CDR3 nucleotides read TGTGCCAGCAGTTCGGACAGGGAATGGGGCAATGAGCAGTTCTTC. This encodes CASSSDREWGNEQFF.

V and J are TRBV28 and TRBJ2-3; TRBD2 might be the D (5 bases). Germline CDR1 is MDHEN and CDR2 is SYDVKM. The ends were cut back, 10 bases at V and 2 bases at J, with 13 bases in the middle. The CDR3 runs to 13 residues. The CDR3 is CANGGLITDTQYF. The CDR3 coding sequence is TGTGCCAACGGAGGACTGATCACAGATACGCAGTATTTT.

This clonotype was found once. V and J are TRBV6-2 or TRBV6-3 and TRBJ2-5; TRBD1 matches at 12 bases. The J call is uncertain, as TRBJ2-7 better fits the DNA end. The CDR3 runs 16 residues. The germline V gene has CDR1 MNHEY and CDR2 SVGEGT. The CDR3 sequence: CASSYDAGTGGHEQYF. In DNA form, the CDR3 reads TGTGCCAGCAGTTACGATGCCGGGACAGGGGGCCACGAGCAGTACTTC.

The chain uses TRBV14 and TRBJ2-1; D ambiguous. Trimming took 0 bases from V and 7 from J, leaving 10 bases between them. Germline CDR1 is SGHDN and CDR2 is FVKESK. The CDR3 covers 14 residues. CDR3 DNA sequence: TGTGCCAGCAGCCAAGAAGGCGCGTTTAATGAGCAGTTCTTC. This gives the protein CASSQEGAFNEQFF.